This T cell receptor (beta chain) appears in the sequencing data of a study of blood T cell repertoires in COVID-19. Study at large: T cells, B-cell-depleted T cells, or PBMCs supplied cDNA or gDNA.

As processed by the authors: From reference gene primer amplification, estimates of nucleated cell counts were derived. Assay used: immunoSEQ multiplex PCR; TCRdb lists only in-frame clones, some missing. V and J calls and clone size are as listed in that table; D and trimming were resolved from the DNA. Of 110,000 to 150,000 clones listed, more than 75% are singletons. The specimen was peripheral blood. The TCR was taken from a human donor in a cohort sampled during active COVID-19.

The CDR3 DNA reads TGTGCCAGCACCAAGGGACCCAGGGGGCTATTGGGCCAAGAGACCCAGTACTTC. Translated, it gives CASTKGPRGLLGQETQYF. This chain joins TRBV11-2 and TRBJ2-5; 8 bases line up with TRBD1. The CDR3 covers 18 residues. Looked up from germline, CDR1 is SGHAT and CDR2 is FQNNGV. V dropped 7 bases and J dropped 1; count of bases not matched to a gene: 17.